The clone carrying this TCR beta chain was detected a few times. The authors' processing: By means of reference gene primer amplification, nucleated cell counts were estimated. Profiled with immunoSEQ multiplex PCR; TCRdb holds only in-frame clones, not every one. The V and J calls and clone size were taken over from that table, and D and trimming were inferred from the DNA. Of a few hundred thousand clones in the sample, about 87% were seen once. The data were taken from a study of blood T cell repertoires in COVID-19. Looking at the study overall: COVID-19 samples collected from the United States, Italy and Spain covered acute and convalescent phases. In each case, the material was cDNA or gDNA derived from T cells, B-cell-depleted T cells, or PBMCs.

J gave up 6 bases and V 3 bases, and 6 bases lay outside the gene matches. The V gene's germline CDR1 is SGHRS and CDR2 YFSETQ. This CDR3 contains 15 residues. This chain uses TRBV5-1 with TRBJ2-1, with TRBD2 matching over 10 bases. The sample comprised peripheral blood. The origin of this receptor is a human donor in a cohort sampled during active COVID-19. The CDR3 here is CASSSSSGGLNEQFF. The DNA for the CDR3 is TGCGCCAGCAGCTCTTCTAGCGGGGGTCTCAATGAGCAGTTCTTC.